The present T cell receptor (beta chain) was sequenced within a study of blood T cell repertoires in COVID-19. Study-level information: The United States, Italy and Spain were the sources of the acute and convalescent COVID-19 samples. In each case, the material was cDNA or gDNA derived from T cells, B-cell-depleted T cells, or PBMCs.

Germline V gives CDR1 MGHDK, CDR2 SYGVNS. The CDR3 runs 17 residues. V was trimmed by 3 bases and J by 1 base, leaving 13 bases between them. Original methodology: Researchers report that nucleated cell counts were estimated from reference gene primer amplification. The method was immunoSEQ multiplex PCR; TCRdb's version includes in-frame clones alone and lacks a portion of them. V, J and clone size were drawn from that table, and D and trimming were deduced from the DNA. The sample has about 15,000 clones; about 80% are singletons. The rearrangement links TRBV25-1 to TRBJ2-6, with D possibly TRBD2 on 5 matching bases. The sequenced sample was peripheral blood. The sequence came from a woman in her seventies with active COVID-19. CDR3 sequence (DNA): TGTGCCAGCAGTGAGGATGAGGGTTGGTCTGGGGCCAACGTCCTGACTTTC. Translating gives CASSEDEGWSGANVLTF.